The 29 T cell receptor beta chains listed next were all sequenced from one sample in a study of cytomegalovirus exposure and HLA in healthy donors (TCRdb year 2017). Library preparation employed the immunoSEQ multiplex PCR assay. The multiplex PCR relied on a mix of 60 forward primers for TCR Vbeta segments and 13 reverse primers for TCR Jbeta segments. The immuneACCESS repertoire file appears here via TCRdb, limited to in-frame rearrangements. These files lack a portion of the clones; in checked studies, under half of the deficit traces to unresolved V genes, and the cause of the others is not known. The sample yields about 170,000 clones; around 75% were counted once. Of the sample, around 2.3% is held by the ten largest clones. Sequenced material: PBMCs. These receptors were obtained from a male donor in good health and CMV-seronegative.

This clone occurred once. The gene calls are TRBV7-8 and TRBJ1-1, with D tentatively TRBD1 (5 bases). This CDR3 region has 14 residues. The ends were cut back, 5 bases at V and 0 bases at J, with 10 bases in the middle. In germline, CDR1 is SGHVS, CDR2 FQNEAQ. CDR3 sequence: CASSRGGLNTEAFF. The CDR3 region has the DNA TGTGCCAGCAGCCGCGGGGGACTGAACACTGAAGCTTTCTTT.

This chain joins TRBV4-2 and TRBJ2-6, with D hard to call. From germline, CDR1 is LGHNA and CDR2 YNFKEQ. The V end lost 3 bases, the J end lost 0 bases, and 9 bases lay between the germline ends. The CDR3 has 16 residues. In DNA, the CDR3 is TGTGCCAGCAGCCATGCAGTTTACTCTGGGGCCAACGTCCTGACTTTC. It specifies CASSHAVYSGANVLTF.

The chain recombines TRBV10-3 with TRBJ2-2; D gene ambiguous. Germline V lookup: CDR1 ENHRY, CDR2 SYGVKD. V shed 0 bases and J shed 1 base, with 9 bases lying between them. The CDR3 has 16 amino acids. CDR3: CAISESSQENTGELFF. CDR3 sequence (DNA): TGTGCCATCAGTGAGTCCTCTCAGGAGAACACCGGGGAGCTGTTTTTT.

Remarks on this clone: Compared with germline, one end of the junction differs, possibly owing to a read error. This chain uses TRBV7-8 with TRBJ2-1, with TRBD1 matching over 7 bases. The CDR3 loop spans 15 amino acids. Germline V lookup: CDR1 SGHVS, CDR2 FQNEAQ. The CDR3 nucleotides are TGTGCCAGCAGCGTAGCAGGGGGTGGGTACAATGAGCAGTTCTTC. It yields the protein CASSVAGGGYNEQFF.

The CDR3 region has the DNA TGTGCCAGCAGCGGTAGGGGTGGGGTCCCCTATGGCTACACCTTC. Protein product: CASSGRGGVPYGYTF. The V and J genes are TRBV7-8 and TRBJ1-2; D is possibly TRBD1 (5 bases). Germline V gene sequence: CDR1 SGHVS, CDR2 FQNEAQ. Trimming left V 5 bases short and J 4 bases short, with 17 bases between. The CDR3 spans 15 residues.

This clone was seen more than once but under ten times. This sequence joins TRBV5-1 and TRBJ2-7; D is ambiguous. From germline, CDR1 is SGHRS and CDR2 YFSETQ. The CDR3 is 13 residues long. V was trimmed by 4 bases and J by 0 bases, leaving 8 bases between them. CDR3 coding DNA: TGCGCCAGCAGCCCTCTCGTCTCCTACGAGCAGTACTTC. Protein: CASSPLVSYEQYF. The complete variable domain, with remaining parts taken from reference TRBV5-1 and TRBJ2-7, reads KAGVTQTPRYLIKTRGQQVTLSCSPISGHRSVSWYQQTPGQGLQFLFEYFSETQRNKGNFPGRFSGRQFSNSRSEMNVSTLELGDSALYLCASSPLVSYEQYFGPGTRLTVT.

The chain carries TRBV5-1 and TRBJ1-2, with no clear D. V was shortened by 4 bases and J by 4 bases, with 14 bases between the two germline ends. The CDR3 spans 14 residues. Germline V gene lookup returns CDR1 SGHRS and CDR2 YFSETQ. The CDR3 protein is CASSPLEGTYGYTF. In DNA form, the CDR3 reads TGCGCCAGCAGCCCCCTGGAGGGTACCTATGGCTACACCTTC.

V usage is TRBV5-1 and J usage is TRBJ2-1; 11 nucleotides line up with TRBD2. The CDR3 contains 16 residues. Looked up from germline, CDR1 is SGHRS and CDR2 is YFSETQ. Losses at the gene ends were 0 bases for V and 7 bases for J; bases not matched to a gene: 6. CDR3 nucleotide sequence: TGCGCCAGCAGCTTGGCGGCTAGCGGGGGGTCTAATGAGCAGTTCTTC. Its translation is CASSLAASGGSNEQFF.

The chain carries TRBV29-1 and TRBJ2-1; D is possibly TRBD2 (5 bases). Germline V gives CDR1 SQVTM, CDR2 ANQGSEA. There are 12 residues in the CDR3. V was trimmed by 4 bases and J by 5 bases, leaving 9 bases between them. In nucleotides, the CDR3 is TGCAGCGTTGCGCGGGCCCACAATGAGCAGTTCTTC. Translating it yields CSVARAHNEQFF.

The chain uses TRBV29-1 and TRBJ1-2; no reliable D call. Germline V gene sequence: CDR1 SQVTM, CDR2 ANQGSEA. V was cut by 4 bases and J by 7 bases, with 13 bases left in between. The CDR3 is made up of 12 amino acids. The CDR3 coding sequence is TGCAGCGTTGGATGGGGAGGCCTTGGCTACACCTTC. This codes for CSVGWGGLGYTF. The full variable domain, with the rest looked up from reference TRBV29-1 and TRBJ1-2, is SAVISQKPSRDICQRGTSLTIQCQVDSQVTMMFWYRQQPGQSLTLIATANQGSEATYESGFVIDKFPISRPNLTFSTLTVSNMSPEDSSIYLCSVGWGGLGYTFGSGTRLTVV.

The V gene is TRBV30, the J gene TRBJ2-1; 7 nucleotides match TRBD1. Germline CDR1 and CDR2: GTSNPN and SVGIG (reference sequence). This CDR3 contains 15 residues. V lost 3 bases to trimming and J lost 6 bases; unmatched junction nucleotides: 11. In nucleotides, the CDR3 is TGTGCCTGGAGGTTGACAGGGATTGTAGGCAATGAGCAGTTCTTC. Translation: CAWRLTGIVGNEQFF.

The V gene is TRBV10-1, the J gene TRBJ2-3; TRBD2 agrees at 7 bases. The CDR3 consists of 14 residues. The junction had 10 bases not matched to a gene; V was cut back by 9 bases and J by 4 bases. The germline V gene has CDR1 WNHNN and CDR2 SYGVQD (reference sequence). Here the CDR3 DNA reads TGCGCCAGTCCGACTAGCCGCGGTGCAGATACGCAGTATTTT. Translated, it gives CASPTSRGADTQYF.

This rearrangement joins TRBV2 to TRBJ2-3, with TRBD2 matching over 7 bases. The CDR3 sequence is 18 residues long. From germline, CDR1 is SNHLY and CDR2 FYNNEI. The trim removed 7 bases at V and 0 bases at J, leaving 16 bases unmatched. The CDR3 region has the DNA TGTGCCAGCATCCTTCCCACGTTGGGCGGGGGAAGCACAGATACGCAGTATTTT. Its protein is CASILPTLGGGSTDTQYF.

This chain connects TRBV10-3 to TRBJ1-4; a possible D gene is TRBD1 (6 bases). The germline V and J ends were trimmed by 5 bases and 4 bases, with 11 bases remaining between them. CDR3 size: 14 residues. Per the germline V gene, CDR1 is ENHRY and CDR2 is SYGVKD. In DNA, the CDR3 is TGTGCCATCAGTCCGACAGGTTATAATGAAAAACTGTTTTTT. Encoded protein: CAISPTGYNEKLFF.

The chain employs TRBV5-6 and TRBJ2-5, with D tentatively TRBD1 (6 bases). The J call is uncertain, as TRBJ2-7 better fits the DNA end. In germline, CDR1 is SGHDT, CDR2 YYEEEE. CDR3 length: 13 amino acids. The CDR3 protein is CASSGDRSYEQYF. CDR3 nucleotides: TGTGCCAGCAGTGGAGACAGGTCCTACGAGCAGTACTTC.

This chain uses TRBV6-5 with TRBJ1-2; a possible D gene is TRBD1 (6 bases). This CDR3 spans 13 amino acids. The germline gives CDR1 MNHEY, CDR2 SVGAGI. The ends were cut back, 2 bases at V and 7 bases at J, with 11 bases in the middle. CDR3 nucleotide sequence: TGTGCCAGCAGTTACGGGGGCCCGGGTGGCTACACCTTC. It translates to CASSYGGPGGYTF.

This clone was seen just once. Its ends do not fully match the called genes, so a read error is possible. J is TRBJ2-7 and V is TRBV27, with 7 bases matching TRBD1. The length of the CDR3 is 16 residues. Germline V lookup: CDR1 MNHEY, CDR2 SMNVEV (reference sequence). CDR3 DNA sequence: TGTGCCGGCAGTTCAGGTGGGCAGGGGGAAGCATACGAGCAGTACTTC. It translates to CAGSSGGQGEAYEQYF.

This clone was counted a few times. The chain carries TRBV10-3 and TRBJ2-1, with TRBD2 identical over 11 bases. The V gene's germline CDR1 is ENHRY and CDR2 SYGVKD. The CDR3 runs to 15 residues. The junction had 0 bases not matched to a gene; V was cut back by 2 bases and J by 3 bases. CDR3 sequence: CAISELAGGYNEQFF. CDR3 nucleotide sequence: TGTGCCATCAGTGAGCTAGCGGGGGGCTACAATGAGCAGTTCTTC.

The chain recombines TRBV9 with TRBJ2-7; D might be TRBD2 (6 bases). Per germline, CDR1 SGDLS and CDR2 YYNGEE. The CDR3 covers 16 residues. The V and J ends lost 4 bases and 0 bases respectively, with 17 bases between them. The CDR3 coding sequence is TGTGCCAGCAGCCCCCGGGTAGGACTAACCTCCTACGAGCAGTACTTC. The encoded protein is CASSPRVGLTSYEQYF.

V is TRBV10-3 and J is TRBJ2-2; 8 nucleotides match TRBD1. J gave up 0 bases and V 2 bases, and 14 bases lay outside the gene matches. The CDR3 totals 20 residues. Germline CDR1 is ENHRY and CDR2 is SYGVKD. The CDR3 nucleotides read TGTGCCATCAGTGAGGGCCGGCGGGGCAGGGGGCCAACGAACACCGGGGAGCTGTTTTTT. Translating gives CAISEGRRGRGPTNTGELFF.

The V gene is TRBV7-9, the J gene TRBJ2-7, with a weak D call TRBD2 (5 bases). Germline lookup yields CDR1 SEHNR and CDR2 FQNEAQ (reference sequence). The CDR3 is made up of 14 amino acids. V was trimmed by 5 bases and J by 3 bases, leaving 14 bases between them. The CDR3 loop reads CASSLMTGDYEQYF. The CDR3 DNA follows: TGTGCCAGCAGCCTCATGACCGGGGACTACGAGCAGTACTTC.

The genes are TRBV18 and TRBJ2-1, with a possible D match to TRBD1 (5 bases). V lost 1 base to trimming and J lost 5 bases, with 18 bases between them. Per germline, CDR1 KGHSH and CDR2 LQKENI. CDR3 length equals 17 residues. The CDR3 DNA is TGTGCCAGCTCACCACTAGGCCAGCAAAGGGGAAACAATGAGCAGTTCTTC. Residues: CASSPLGQQRGNNEQFF.

V is TRBV5-6 and J is TRBJ1-1; D is unresolved. CDR3 length: 16 amino acids. Germline CDR1 SGHDT, CDR2 YYEEEE. Trimming took off 0 bases at V and 7 bases at J, with 19 bases between the two ends. The CDR3 sequence is CASSLADEDVRGEAFF. The CDR3 DNA is TGTGCCAGCAGCTTGGCTGATGAGGATGTTCGTGGTGAAGCTTTCTTT.

The CDR3 protein is CASSIRTSGGTDTQYF. CDR3 coding DNA: TGTGCCAGTAGTATCAGGACTAGCGGGGGCACAGATACGCAGTATTTT. V is TRBV19 and J is TRBJ2-3; TRBD2 matches 12 bases. With 3 bases clipped from V and 1 base from J, the junction kept 2 bases outside the gene matches. There are 16 residues in the CDR3. The germline V gene encodes CDR1 LNHDA and CDR2 SQIVND (reference sequence).

DNA of the CDR3: TGCGCCAGCAGTGTTCAGGGCGGAGAAACAGATACGCAGTATTTT. This gives the protein CASSVQGGETDTQYF. The rearrangement uses TRBV10-2 and TRBJ2-3, with D maybe TRBD1 (5 bases). V was cut by 4 bases and J by 3 bases, with 14 bases left in between. The CDR3 runs to 15 residues. Germline loops: CDR1 WSHSY, CDR2 SAAADI.

On this clone itself: Germline and junction disagree at one end, which may indicate a read error. The J gene is TRBJ1-5, the V gene TRBV30; unclear D gene. This CDR3 is built from 12 residues. Germline V gives CDR1 GTSNPN, CDR2 SVGIG (reference sequence). CDR3 bases: TGTGCCTTGAGTAAGGCAGGTCAGCCCCAGCATTTT. Its translation: CALSKAGQPQHF.

The CDR3 region has the DNA TGTGCCAGCAGCGTAACAGAACGCTCACCCCTCCACTTT. Its protein product is CASSVTERSPLHF. This chain joins TRBV9 and TRBJ1-6, with D unresolved. The CDR3 runs to 13 residues. V was shortened by 1 base and J by 10 bases, with 9 bases between the two germline ends. The germline gives CDR1 SGDLS, CDR2 YYNGEE.

As for this clone: Other nucleotide sequences from this sample produce the same CDR3. The rearrangement joins TRBV2 to TRBJ1-6; the match to TRBD1 covers 7 bases. This CDR3 spans 13 amino acids. Germline CDR1 SNHLY, CDR2 FYNNEI. V gave up 9 bases and J gave up 4 bases; unmatched junction bases: 3. In DNA form, the CDR3 reads TGTGCCAGTTCGGGACAGTATAATTCACCCCTCCACTTT. It yields the protein CASSGQYNSPLHF. The full variable domain, in which reference TRBV2 and TRBJ1-6 provide the parts outside the CDR3, is EPEVTQTPSHQVTQMGQEVILRCVPISNHLYFYWYRQILGQKVEFLVSFYNNEISEKSEIFDDQFSVERPDGSNFTLKIRSTKLEDSAMYFCASSGQYNSPLHFGNGTRLTVT.

This chain links TRBV5-4 with TRBJ1-1; D might be TRBD1 (5 bases). The CDR3 is 15 residues long. Germline assignment: CDR1 SGHNT and CDR2 YYREEE (reference sequence). Trimming shortened V by 3 bases and J by 1 base, and 13 bases separated the two germline ends. The CDR3 nucleotides are TGTGCCAGCAGCTCCCCTATCGACAGGAACACTGAAGCTTTCTTT. Protein: CASSSPIDRNTEAFF.